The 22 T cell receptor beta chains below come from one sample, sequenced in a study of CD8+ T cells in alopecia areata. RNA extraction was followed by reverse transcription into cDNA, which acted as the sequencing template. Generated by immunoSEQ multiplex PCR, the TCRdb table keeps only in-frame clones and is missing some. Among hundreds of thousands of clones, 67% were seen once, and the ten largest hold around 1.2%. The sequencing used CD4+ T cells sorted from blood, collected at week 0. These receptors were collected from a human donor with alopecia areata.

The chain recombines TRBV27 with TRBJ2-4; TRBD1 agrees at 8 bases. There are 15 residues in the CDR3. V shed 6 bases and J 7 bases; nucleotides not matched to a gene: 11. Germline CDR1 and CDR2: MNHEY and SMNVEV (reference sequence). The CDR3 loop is CASSLGQGTGNIQYF. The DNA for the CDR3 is TGTGCCAGCAGCCTAGGACAGGGCACAGGTAACATTCAGTACTTC.

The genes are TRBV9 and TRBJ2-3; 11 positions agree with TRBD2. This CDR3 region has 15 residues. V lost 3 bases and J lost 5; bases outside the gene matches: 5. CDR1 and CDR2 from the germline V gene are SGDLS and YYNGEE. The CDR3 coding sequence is TGTGCCAGCAGCGCGGTAGCGGGGGGGATAGATACGCAGTATTTT. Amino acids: CASSAVAGGIDTQYF.

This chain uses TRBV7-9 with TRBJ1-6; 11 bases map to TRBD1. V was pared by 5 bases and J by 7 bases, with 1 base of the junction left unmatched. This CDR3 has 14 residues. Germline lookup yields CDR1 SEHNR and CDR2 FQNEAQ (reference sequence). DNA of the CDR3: TGTGCCAGCAGCAGGACAGGGGGCAATTCACCCCTCCACTTT. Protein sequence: CASSRTGGNSPLHF. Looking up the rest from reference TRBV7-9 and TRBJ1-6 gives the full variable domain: DTGVSQNPRHKITKRGQNVTFRCDPISEHNRLYWYRQTLGQGPEFLTYFQNEAQLEKSRLLSDRFSAERPKGSFSTLEIQRTEQGDSAMYLCASSRTGGNSPLHFGNGTRLTVT.

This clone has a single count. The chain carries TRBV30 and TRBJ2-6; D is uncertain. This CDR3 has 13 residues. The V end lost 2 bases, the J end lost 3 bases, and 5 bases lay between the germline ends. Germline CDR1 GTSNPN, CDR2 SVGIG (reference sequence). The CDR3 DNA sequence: TGTGCCTGGAGTTTTGGTGGGGCCAACGTCCTGACTTTC. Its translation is CAWSFGGANVLTF.

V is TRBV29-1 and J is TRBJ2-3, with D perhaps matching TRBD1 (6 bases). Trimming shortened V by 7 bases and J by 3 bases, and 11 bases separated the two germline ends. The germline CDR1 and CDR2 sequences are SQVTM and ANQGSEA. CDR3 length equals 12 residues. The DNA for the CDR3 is TGCAGCGAGCAACAGGGAACAGATACGCAGTATTTT. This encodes CSEQQGTDTQYF.

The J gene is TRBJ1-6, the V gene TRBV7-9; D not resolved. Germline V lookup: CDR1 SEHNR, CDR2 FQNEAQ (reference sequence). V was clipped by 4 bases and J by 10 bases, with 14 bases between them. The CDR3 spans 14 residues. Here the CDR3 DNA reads TGTGCCAGCAGCTCAGACGGCCGGGAATCACCCCTCCACTTT. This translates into CASSSDGRESPLHF.

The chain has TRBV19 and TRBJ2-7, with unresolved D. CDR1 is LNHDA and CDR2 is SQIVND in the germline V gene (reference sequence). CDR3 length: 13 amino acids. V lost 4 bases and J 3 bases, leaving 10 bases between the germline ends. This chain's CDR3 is CASSTSSRYEQYF. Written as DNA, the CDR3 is TGTGCCAGTAGTACTTCCAGTCGCTACGAGCAGTACTTC.

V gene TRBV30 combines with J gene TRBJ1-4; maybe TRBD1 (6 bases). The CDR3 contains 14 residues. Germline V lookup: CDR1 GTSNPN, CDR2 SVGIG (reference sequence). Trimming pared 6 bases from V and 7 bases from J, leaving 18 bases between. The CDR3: CACRRVRGGEKLFF. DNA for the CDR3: TGTGCCTGTCGTAGGGTCAGGGGAGGTGAAAAACTGTTTTTT.

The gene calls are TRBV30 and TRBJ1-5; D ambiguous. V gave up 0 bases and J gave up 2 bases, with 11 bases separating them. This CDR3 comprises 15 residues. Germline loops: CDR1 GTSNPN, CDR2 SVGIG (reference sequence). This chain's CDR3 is CAWSVPGIGNQPQHF. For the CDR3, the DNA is TGTGCCTGGAGTGTACCGGGGATTGGCAATCAGCCCCAGCATTTT.

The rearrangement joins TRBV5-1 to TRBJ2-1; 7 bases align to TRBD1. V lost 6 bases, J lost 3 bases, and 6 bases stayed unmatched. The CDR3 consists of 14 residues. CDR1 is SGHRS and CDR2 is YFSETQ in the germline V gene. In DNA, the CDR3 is TGCGCCAGCATAGAGGGGGCGGTCTACAATGAGCAGTTCTTC. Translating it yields CASIEGAVYNEQFF.

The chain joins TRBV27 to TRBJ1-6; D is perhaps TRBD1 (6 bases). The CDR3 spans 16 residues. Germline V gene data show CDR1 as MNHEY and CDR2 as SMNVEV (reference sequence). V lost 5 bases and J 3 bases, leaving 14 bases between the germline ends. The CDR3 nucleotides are TGTGCCAGCAGTCCCAGGGGAAATGGCTATAATTCACCCCTCCACTTT. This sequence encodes CASSPRGNGYNSPLHF.

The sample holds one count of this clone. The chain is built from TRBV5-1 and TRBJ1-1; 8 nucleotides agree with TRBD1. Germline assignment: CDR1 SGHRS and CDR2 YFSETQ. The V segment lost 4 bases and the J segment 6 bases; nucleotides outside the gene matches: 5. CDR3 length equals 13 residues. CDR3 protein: CASSDQQGAEAFF. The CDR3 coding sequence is TGCGCCAGCAGCGATCAACAGGGGGCTGAAGCTTTCTTT.

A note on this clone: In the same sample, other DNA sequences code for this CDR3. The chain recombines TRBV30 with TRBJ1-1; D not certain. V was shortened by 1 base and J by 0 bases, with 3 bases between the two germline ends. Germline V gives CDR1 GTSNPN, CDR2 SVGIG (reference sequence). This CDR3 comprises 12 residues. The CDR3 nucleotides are TGTGCCTGGAGTGGGGTGAACACTGAAGCTTTCTTT. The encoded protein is CAWSGVNTEAFF.

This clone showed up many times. CDR3 nucleotides: TGTGCCAGCAGCGGGAACGGACCAAGGGAGCTGTTTTTT. Protein sequence: CASSGNGPRELFF. The chain recombines TRBV27 with TRBJ2-2, with a weak D call TRBD2 (5 bases). V was cut by 6 bases and J by 9 bases, with 14 bases left in between. The CDR3 consists of 13 residues. Germline CDR1 reads MNHEY; CDR2 reads SMNVEV (reference sequence).

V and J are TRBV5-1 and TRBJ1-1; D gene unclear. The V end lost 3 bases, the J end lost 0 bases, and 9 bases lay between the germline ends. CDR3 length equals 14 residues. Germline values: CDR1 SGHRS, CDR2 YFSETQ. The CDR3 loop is CASSWGGVNTEAFF. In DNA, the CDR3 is TGCGCCAGCAGCTGGGGAGGCGTGAACACTGAAGCTTTCTTT.

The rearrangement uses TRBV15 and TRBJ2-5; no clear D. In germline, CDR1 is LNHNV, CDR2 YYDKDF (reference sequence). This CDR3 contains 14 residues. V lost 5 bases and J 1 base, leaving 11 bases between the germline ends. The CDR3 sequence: CATSGDQFQETQYF. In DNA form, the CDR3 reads TGTGCCACCAGCGGCGACCAGTTCCAAGAGACCCAGTACTTC.

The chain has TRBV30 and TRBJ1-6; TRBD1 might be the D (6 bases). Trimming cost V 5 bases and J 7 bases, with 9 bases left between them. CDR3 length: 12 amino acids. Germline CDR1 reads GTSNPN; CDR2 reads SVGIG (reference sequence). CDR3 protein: CAWVTGNSPLHF. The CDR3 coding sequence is TGTGCCTGGGTCACAGGGAATTCACCCCTCCACTTT.

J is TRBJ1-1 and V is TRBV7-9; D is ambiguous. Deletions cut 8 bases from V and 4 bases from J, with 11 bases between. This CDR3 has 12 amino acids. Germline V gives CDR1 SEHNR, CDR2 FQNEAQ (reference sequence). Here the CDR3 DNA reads TGTGCCAGCCTCGGGTTAGGCACTGAAGCTTTCTTT. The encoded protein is CASLGLGTEAFF.

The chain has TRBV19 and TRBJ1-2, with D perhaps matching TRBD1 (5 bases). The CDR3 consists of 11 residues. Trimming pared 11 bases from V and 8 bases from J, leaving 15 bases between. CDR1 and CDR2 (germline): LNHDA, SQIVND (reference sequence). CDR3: CAGGEGLGYTF. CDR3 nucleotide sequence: TGTGCCGGAGGGGAAGGGTTGGGCTACACCTTC.

Here the CDR3 DNA reads TGTGCCAGCAGTTTACGGGCCGTAAGCAATCAGCCCCAGCATTTT. Translated, it gives CASSLRAVSNQPQHF. The rearrangement uses TRBV27 and TRBJ1-5; no clear D gene. Trimming took 2 bases from V and 1 from J, leaving 9 bases between them. The germline gives CDR1 MNHEY, CDR2 SMNVEV (reference sequence). This CDR3 contains 15 residues.

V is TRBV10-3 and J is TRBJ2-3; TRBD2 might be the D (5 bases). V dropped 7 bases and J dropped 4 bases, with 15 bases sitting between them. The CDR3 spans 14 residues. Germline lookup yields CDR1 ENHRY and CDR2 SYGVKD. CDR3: CAINNGDYPDTQYF. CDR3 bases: TGTGCCATCAATAACGGAGACTACCCAGATACGCAGTATTTT.

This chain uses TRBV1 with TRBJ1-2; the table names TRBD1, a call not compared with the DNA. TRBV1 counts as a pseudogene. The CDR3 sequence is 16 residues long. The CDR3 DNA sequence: TGCACCAGCAGCCAAGATCTCGGACAGGACAACTATGGCTACACCTTC. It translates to CTSSQDLGQDNYGYTF.